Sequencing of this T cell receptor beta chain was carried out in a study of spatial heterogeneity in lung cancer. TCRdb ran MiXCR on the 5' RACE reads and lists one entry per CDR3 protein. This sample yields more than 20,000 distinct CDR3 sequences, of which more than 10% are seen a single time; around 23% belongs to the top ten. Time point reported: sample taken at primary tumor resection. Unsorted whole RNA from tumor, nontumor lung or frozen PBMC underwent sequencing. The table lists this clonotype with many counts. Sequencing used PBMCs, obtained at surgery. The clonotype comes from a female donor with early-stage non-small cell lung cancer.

In DNA, the CDR3 is TGTGCCAGCAGCTTAGAGGGGGGAAGGACTGAAGCTTTCTTT. This translates into CASSLEGGRTEAFF. The chain carries TRBV7-2 and TRBJ1-1; tentative D call: TRBD1 (6 bases). The CDR3 sequence is 14 residues long. Deletions cut 1 base from V and 5 bases from J, with 11 bases between. CDR1 is SGHTA, CDR2 FQGNSA, per germline.